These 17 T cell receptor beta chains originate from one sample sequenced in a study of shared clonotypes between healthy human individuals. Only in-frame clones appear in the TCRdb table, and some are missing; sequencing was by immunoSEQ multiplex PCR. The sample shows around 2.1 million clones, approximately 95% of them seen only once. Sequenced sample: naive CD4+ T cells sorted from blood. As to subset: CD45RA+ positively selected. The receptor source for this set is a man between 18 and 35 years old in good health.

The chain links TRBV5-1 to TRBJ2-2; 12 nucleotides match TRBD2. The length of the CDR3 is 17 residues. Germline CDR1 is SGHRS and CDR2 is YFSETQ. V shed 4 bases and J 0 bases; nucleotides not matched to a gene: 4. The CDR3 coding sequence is TGCGCCAGCAGCCCGCTAGCGGGGGGGACGAACACCGGGGAGCTGTTTTTT. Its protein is CASSPLAGGTNTGELFF.

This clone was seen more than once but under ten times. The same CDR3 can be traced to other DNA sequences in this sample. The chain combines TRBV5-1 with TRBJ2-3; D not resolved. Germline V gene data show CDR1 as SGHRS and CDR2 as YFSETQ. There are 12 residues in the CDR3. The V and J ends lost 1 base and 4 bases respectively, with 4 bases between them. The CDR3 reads CASSLSSDTQYF. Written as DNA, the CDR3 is TGCGCCAGCAGCTTGAGCTCAGATACGCAGTATTTT.

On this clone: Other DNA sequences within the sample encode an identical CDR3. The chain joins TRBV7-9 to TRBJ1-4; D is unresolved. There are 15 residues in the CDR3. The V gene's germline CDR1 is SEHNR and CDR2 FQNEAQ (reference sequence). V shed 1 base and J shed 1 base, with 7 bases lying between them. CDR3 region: CASSLGALTNEKLFF. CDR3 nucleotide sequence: TGTGCCAGCAGCTTAGGGGCCCTAACTAATGAAAAACTGTTTTTT. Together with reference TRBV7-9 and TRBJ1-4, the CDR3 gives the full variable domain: DTGVSQNPRHKITKRGQNVTFRCDPISEHNRLYWYRQTLGQGPEFLTYFQNEAQLEKSRLLSDRFSAERPKGSFSTLEIQRTEQGDSAMYLCASSLGALTNEKLFFGSGTQLSVL.

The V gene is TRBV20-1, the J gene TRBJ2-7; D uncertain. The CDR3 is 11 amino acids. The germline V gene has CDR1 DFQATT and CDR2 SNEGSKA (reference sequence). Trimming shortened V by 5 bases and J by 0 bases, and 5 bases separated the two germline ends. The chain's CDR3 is CSAVGSYEQYF. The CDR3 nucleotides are TGCAGTGCTGTTGGCTCCTACGAGCAGTACTTC.

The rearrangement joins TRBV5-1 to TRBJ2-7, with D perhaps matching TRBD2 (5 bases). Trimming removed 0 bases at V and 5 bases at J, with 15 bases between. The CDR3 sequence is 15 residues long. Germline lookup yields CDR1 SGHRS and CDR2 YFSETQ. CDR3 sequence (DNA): TGCGCCAGCAGCTTGGCGGGGAATCCCCTTGACGAGCAGTACTTC. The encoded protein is CASSLAGNPLDEQYF.

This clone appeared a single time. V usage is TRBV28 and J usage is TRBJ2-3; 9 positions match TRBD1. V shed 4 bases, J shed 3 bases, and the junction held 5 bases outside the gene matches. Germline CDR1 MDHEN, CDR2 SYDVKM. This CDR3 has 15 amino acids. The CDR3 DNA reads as TGTGCCAGCAGTTCCTCCGGGACAGGGACAGATACGCAGTATTTT. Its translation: CASSSSGTGTDTQYF.

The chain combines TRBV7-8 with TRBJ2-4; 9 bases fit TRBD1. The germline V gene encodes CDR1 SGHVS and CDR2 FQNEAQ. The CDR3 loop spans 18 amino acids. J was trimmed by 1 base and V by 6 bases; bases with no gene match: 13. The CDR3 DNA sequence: TGTGCCAGCAGTTCACAAACAGGGGGCGCTGGGGCCAAAAACATTCAGTACTTC. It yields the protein CASSSQTGGAGAKNIQYF.

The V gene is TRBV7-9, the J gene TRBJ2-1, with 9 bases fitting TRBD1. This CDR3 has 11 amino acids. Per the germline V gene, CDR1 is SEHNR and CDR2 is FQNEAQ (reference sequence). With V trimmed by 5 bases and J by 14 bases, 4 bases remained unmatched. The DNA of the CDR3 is TGTGCCAGCAGCCTCGGGACAGGGAAGTTCTTC. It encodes CASSLGTGKFF.

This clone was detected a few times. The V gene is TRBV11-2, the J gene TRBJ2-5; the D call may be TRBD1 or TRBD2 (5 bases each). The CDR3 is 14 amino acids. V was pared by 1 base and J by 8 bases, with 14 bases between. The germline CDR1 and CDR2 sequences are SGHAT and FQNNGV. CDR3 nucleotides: TGTGCCAGCAGCTTAGTTAGAGGCAGGGACACCCAGTACTTC. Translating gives CASSLVRGRDTQYF. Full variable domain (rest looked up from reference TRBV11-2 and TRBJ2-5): EAGVAQSPRYKIIEKRQSVAFWCNPISGHATLYWYQQILGQGPKLLIQFQNNGVVDDSQLPKDRFSAERLKGVDSTLKIQPAKLEDSAVYLCASSLVRGRDTQYFGPGTRLLVL.

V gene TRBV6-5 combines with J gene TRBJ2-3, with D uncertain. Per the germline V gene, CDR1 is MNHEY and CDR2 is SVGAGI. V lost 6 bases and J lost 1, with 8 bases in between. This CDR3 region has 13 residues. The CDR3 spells CASRIPGTDTQYF. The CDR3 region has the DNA TGTGCCAGCAGGATCCCGGGCACAGATACGCAGTATTTT.

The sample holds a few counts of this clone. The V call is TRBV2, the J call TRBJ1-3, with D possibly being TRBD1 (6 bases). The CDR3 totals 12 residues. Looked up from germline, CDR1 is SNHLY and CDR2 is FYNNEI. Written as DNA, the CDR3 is TGTACCTCCTCCCCCGTACAGGGATCGTGGTATTTT. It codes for CTSSPVQGSWYF.

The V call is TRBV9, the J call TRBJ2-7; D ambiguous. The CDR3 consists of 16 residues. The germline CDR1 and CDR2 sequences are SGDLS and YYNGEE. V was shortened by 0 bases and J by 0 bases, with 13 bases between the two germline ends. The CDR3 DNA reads TGTGCCAGCAGCGTAGGGTTGGTACCGAGCTCCTACGAGCAGTACTTC. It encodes CASSVGLVPSSYEQYF.

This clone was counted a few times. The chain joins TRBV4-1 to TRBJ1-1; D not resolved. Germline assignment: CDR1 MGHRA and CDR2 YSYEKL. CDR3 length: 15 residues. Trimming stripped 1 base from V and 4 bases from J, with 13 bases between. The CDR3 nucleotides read TGCGCCAGCAGCCAAGGCAACAGCCTGAGCACTGAAGCTTTCTTT. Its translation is CASSQGNSLSTEAFF.

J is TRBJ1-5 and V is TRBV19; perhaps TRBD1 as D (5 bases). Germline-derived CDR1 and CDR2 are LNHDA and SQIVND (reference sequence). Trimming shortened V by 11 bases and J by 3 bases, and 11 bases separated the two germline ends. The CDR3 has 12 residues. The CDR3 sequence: CASGLLNQPQHF. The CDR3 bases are TGTGCCTCGGGGCTCCTCAATCAGCCCCAGCATTTT.

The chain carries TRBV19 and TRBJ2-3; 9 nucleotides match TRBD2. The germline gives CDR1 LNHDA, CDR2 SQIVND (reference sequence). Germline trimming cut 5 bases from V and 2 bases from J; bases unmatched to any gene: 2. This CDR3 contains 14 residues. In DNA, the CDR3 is TGTGCCAGTAGTGCTAGCGGGAACACAGATACGCAGTATTTT. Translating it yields CASSASGNTDTQYF.

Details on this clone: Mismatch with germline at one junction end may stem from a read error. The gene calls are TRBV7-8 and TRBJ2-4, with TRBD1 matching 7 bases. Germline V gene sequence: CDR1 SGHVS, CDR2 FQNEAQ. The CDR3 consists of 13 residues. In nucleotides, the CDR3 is TGTGCCAGCAGCTTAAGTGCTGGACAGGCGAAGCTCTTC. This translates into CASSLSAGQAKLF.

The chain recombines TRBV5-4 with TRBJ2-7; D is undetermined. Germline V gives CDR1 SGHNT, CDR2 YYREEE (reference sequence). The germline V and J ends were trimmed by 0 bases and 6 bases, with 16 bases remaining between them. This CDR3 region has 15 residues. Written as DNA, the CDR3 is TGTGCCAGCAGCTTGGTTGGGTCAGGTAATGCCGAGCAGTACTTC. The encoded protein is CASSLVGSGNAEQYF.